The entry that follows covers one T cell receptor beta chain sequence. Its specificity is unknown. Time point defined: pretreatment peripheral blood. The CDR3 runs 12 residues. The sample is drawn from a study of PD-L1 blockade in urothelial cancer. The overall study: Patients took up atezolizumab at some point between 2014 and 2015 at 1,200 mg intravenously every 3 weeks. General study findings and limits: Expansion of tumor-associated blood clones at 3 weeks was greater in durable-benefit patients.

TCRdb's copy holds only in-frame clones and misses some; the assay was immunoSEQ multiplex PCR. The sample contains fewer than 60,000 clones, around 84% of which appear only once. This clonotype was obtained from a man aged 50 to 59 with urothelial cancer. The source was PBMCs, collected around atezolizumab (anti-PD-L1) treatment. The J gene is TRBJ2-7, the V gene TRBV21-1; TRBD2 was called by the table and not checked on the DNA. TRBV21-1 corresponds to a pseudogene. CDR3: CASNNESYEQYF. CDR3 in DNA: TGTGCCAGCAATAACGAGTCCTACGAGCAGTACTTC.